This T cell receptor (beta chain) was captured by sequencing in a study of Graves' ophthalmopathy and Graves' hyperthyroidism. This clonotype has ten or more counts. Looked up from germline, CDR1 is MDHEN and CDR2 is SYDVKM. The V and J ends lost 6 bases and 3 bases respectively, with 14 bases between them. There are 14 residues in the CDR3. As the template, RNA transcripts were used to amplify TCR beta CDR3 regions. RT-PCR was first run with HTBI primers, then multiplex PCR in a second round. One entry per CDR3 protein results from TCRdb running MiXCR on the multiplex PCR reads. Among 300,000 to 400,000 distinct CDR3 sequences listed, approximately 18% were seen once.

The sequence came from an adult woman with stable Graves' hyperthyroidism. Sequencing was carried out using peripheral blood. The V call is TRBV28, the J call TRBJ2-5, with D tentatively TRBD2 (5 bases). CDR3 residues: CASSTPSTEETQYF. The CDR3 DNA follows: TGTGCCAGCAGCACACCTAGCACCGAAGAGACCCAGTACTTC. Full variable domain (missing parts from reference TRBV28 and TRBJ2-5): DVKVTQSSRYLVKRTGEKVFLECVQDMDHENMFWYRQDPGLGLRLIYFSYDVKMKEKGDIPEGYSVSREKKERFSLILESASTNQTSMYLCASSTPSTEETQYFGPGTRLLVL.